Listed below are T cell receptor beta chains from one sample, sequenced in a study of early T cells in non-severe SARS-CoV-2 infection. A single record per CDR3 protein comes from TCRdb applying MiXCR to the 5' RACE reads. The table lists about 46,000 distinct CDR3 sequences, around 10% of them singletons, with over 4% in the top ten. The sequencing here drew on whole blood, taken at baseline. The receptors were sampled from an adult who was a healthcare worker with PCR-confirmed SARS-CoV-2 infection or an uninfected control (not recorded which). Both conserved end residues are part of each CDR3. D genes are given only for firm matches. The listing skips clone size in some rows; elsewhere it reads once, few, many or a size class.

TRBV5-6	TRBD1	many	TRBJ2-1	CASSLLNDRVSEQFF	TGTGCCAGCAGCTTGCTAAATGACAGGGTGAGTGAGCAGTTCTTC
TRBV6-2/TRBV6-3	TRBD1	few	TRBJ1-2	CASSWTGINGYTF	TGTGCCAGCAGCTGGACAGGGATCAATGGCTACACCTTC
TRBV10-1	TRBD2	.	TRBJ2-7	CASSNSGRSYEQYF	TGCGCCAGCAGTAATAGCGGGAGGAGCTACGAGCAGTACTTC
TRBV5-5	.	many	TRBJ1-5	CASSSTVGFNQPQHF	TGTGCCAGCAGCTCGACCGTGGGATTCAATCAGCCCCAGCATTTT
TRBV5-1	.	many	TRBJ1-5	CASSLDPLSNQPQHF	TGCGCCAGCAGCTTGGATCCCCTTAGCAATCAGCCCCAGCATTTT
TRBV10-3	.	many	TRBJ2-3	CAISEIAAGTDTQYF	TGTGCCATCAGTGAGATAGCGGCGGGGACAGATACGCAGTATTTT
TRBV11-2	.	.	TRBJ2-7	CASSLGPASRYYEQYF	TGTGCCAGCAGCTTAGGGCCCGCGAGCAGATACTACGAGCAGTACTTC
TRBV11-2	TRBD1	many	TRBJ2-7	CASSVSTGGIIYEQYF	TGTGCCAGCAGCGTATCCACAGGGGGCATCATCTACGAGCAGTACTTC
TRBV7-2	TRBD1	.	TRBJ1-4	CASSRGQGLEKLFF	TGTGCCAGCAGCCGAGGACAGGGGCTAGAAAAACTGTTTTTT
TRBV4-3	TRBD1	many	TRBJ1-4	CASSQGRTGLNEKLFF	TGCGCCAGCAGCCAAGGGAGGACAGGGCTCAATGAAAAACTGTTTTTT
TRBV7-9	.	.	TRBJ1-2	CASSPSGDYGYTF	TGTGCCAGCAGCCCTAGTGGGGACTATGGCTACACCTTC
TRBV28	.	many	TRBJ1-5	CASSPSGQPQHF	TGTGCCAGCAGCCCGTCGGGTCAGCCCCAGCATTTT
TRBV6-5	.	few	TRBJ2-7	CASSRTVSYEQYF	TGTGCCAGCTCGCGGACAGTCTCCTACGAGCAGTACTTC
TRBV3-1	.	few	TRBJ1-6	CASSQGGSYNSPLHF	TGTGCCAGCAGCCAGGGAGGCTCCTATAATTCACCCCTCCACTTT
TRBV2	TRBD2	many	TRBJ2-1	CASPGGGSYNEQFF	TGTGCCAGCCCTGGCGGGGGGTCCTACAATGAGCAGTTCTTC
TRBV2	TRBD2	.	TRBJ2-3	CASRRTSGSTDTQYF	TGTGCCAGCAGGCGGACTAGCGGTAGCACAGATACGCAGTATTTT
TRBV20-1	TRBD2	many	TRBJ2-1	CSVAGDPSSYNEQFF	TGCAGTGTGGCGGGAGACCCTAGTTCCTACAATGAGCAGTTCTTC
TRBV2	.	many	TRBJ1-1	CASSDGYTEAFF	TGTGCCAGCAGTGATGGGTACACTGAAGCTTTCTTT
TRBV3-1	TRBD2	many	TRBJ2-1	CASSQERLEGRAQIYNEQFF	TGTGCCAGCAGCCAAGAGCGACTCGAAGGGAGGGCCCAAATCTACAATGAGCAGTTCTTC
TRBV6-2/TRBV6-3	.	.	TRBJ2-1	CASSYSRVIWGWLIYNEQFF	TGTGCCAGCAGTTACTCGAGGGTGATCTGGGGGTGGCTGATATACAATGAGCAGTTCTTC
TRBV6-1	TRBD1	many	TRBJ1-1	CASSVSGTGATEAFF	TGTGCCAGCAGTGTATCCGGGACAGGGGCCACTGAAGCTTTCTTT
TRBV7-8	.	.	TRBJ2-5	CASSLGVAETQYF	TGTGCCAGCAGCTTAGGGGTAGCAGAGACCCAGTACTTC
TRBV12-3/TRBV12-4	.	.	TRBJ2-7	CASRSGTLAYEQYF	TGTGCCAGCAGGTCCGGGACATTAGCCTACGAGCAGTACTTC
TRBV24-1	TRBD2	.	TRBJ2-1	CATSEAGTSGTSPNEQFF	TGTGCCACCAGTGAGGCCGGGACTAGCGGGACCTCCCCCAATGAGCAGTTCTTC
TRBV28	.	many	TRBJ2-7	CASSLRSGLAYEQYF	TGTGCCAGCAGTTTAAGGAGTGGTCTAGCCTACGAGCAGTACTTC
TRBV5-4	TRBD1	many	TRBJ2-2	CASSRGQEDTGELFF	TGTGCCAGCAGCCGTGGACAGGAAGACACCGGGGAGCTGTTTTTT
TRBV18	TRBD2	few	TRBJ2-3	CASSPRTSGGLDTQYF	TGTGCCAGCTCACCCCGGACTAGCGGGGGCTTGGATACGCAGTATTTT
TRBV7-2	TRBD2	few	TRBJ2-5	CASSLFSAGGQETQYF	TGTGCCAGCAGCTTATTTTCCGCGGGGGGCCAAGAGACCCAGTACTTC
TRBV20-1	.	many	TRBJ1-1	CSARAPGSDTEAFF	TGCAGTGCTAGAGCCCCGGGTAGTGACACTGAAGCTTTCTTT
TRBV6-5	.	.	TRBJ1-6	CASTSVRYNSPLHF	TGTGCCAGCACCTCGGTGAGATACAATTCACCCCTCCACTTT
TRBV29-1	.	.	TRBJ2-2	CSVVGGTGELFF	TGCAGCGTTGTAGGGGGCACCGGGGAGCTGTTTTTT
TRBV30	.	many	TRBJ2-3	CAWSSGTSTDTQYF	TGTGCCTGGAGTTCTGGGACTAGCACAGATACGCAGTATTTT
TRBV30	.	.	TRBJ1-2	CALRVYGYTF	TGTGCCTTGAGAGTCTATGGCTACACCTTC
TRBV2	.	many	TRBJ1-4	CASSRQRTAYNEKLFF	TGTGCCAGCAGCCGACAGAGGACAGCGTATAATGAAAAACTGTTTTTT
TRBV3-1	.	.	TRBJ2-7	CASSPDPPYEQYF	TGTGCCAGCAGCCCCGATCCCCCCTACGAGCAGTACTTC
TRBV6-6	TRBD1	many	TRBJ1-4	CASRPLTGSNEKLFF	TGTGCCAGCAGACCCTTGACAGGGAGTAATGAAAAACTGTTTTTT
TRBV5-1	.	.	TRBJ2-2	CATRGDANTGELFF	TGCGCCACCCGAGGGGATGCGAACACCGGGGAGCTGTTTTTT
TRBV20-1	.	many	TRBJ1-1	CSAQRVVGRAEAFF	TGCAGTGCTCAGAGGGTTGTAGGGAGAGCAGAAGCTTTCTTT
TRBV3-1	.	.	TRBJ2-2	CASSQFDGNTGELFF	TGTGCCAGCAGCCAATTTGACGGCAACACCGGGGAGCTGTTTTTT
TRBV6-2/TRBV6-3	.	few	TRBJ2-2	CASSSPRGTGELFF	TGTGCCAGCAGTTCGCCGAGGGGGACCGGGGAGCTGTTTTTT
TRBV7-2	TRBD1	.	TRBJ2-3	CASSRPEQGPDTQYF	TGTGCCAGCAGCCGACCCGAACAGGGGCCAGATACGCAGTATTTT
TRBV3-1	TRBD1	few	TRBJ1-4	CASSPGQGWREKLFF	TGTGCCAGCAGCCCCGGACAGGGTTGGCGCGAAAAACTGTTTTTT
TRBV10-3	.	few	TRBJ1-6	CASVGDSYNSPLHF	TGTGCCTCGGTCGGGGACTCCTATAATTCACCCCTCCACTTT
TRBV28	.	once	TRBJ2-1	CASAGTWSSYNEQFF	TGTGCCAGTGCAGGGACGTGGAGCTCCTACAATGAGCAGTTCTTC
TRBV11-2	TRBD2	many	TRBJ2-2	CASSLDGLANTGELFF	TGTGCCAGCAGCTTAGACGGACTAGCGAACACCGGGGAGCTGTTTTTT
TRBV9	.	.	TRBJ1-1	CASSVAGGETEAFF	TGTGCCAGCAGCGTAGCTGGTGGGGAAACTGAAGCTTTCTTT
TRBV28	.	few	TRBJ2-2	CAIKGDAGELFF	TGTGCCATAAAAGGGGATGCCGGGGAGCTGTTTTTT
TRBV5-1	.	.	TRBJ2-2	CASSLSSANTGELFF	TGCGCCAGCAGCTTGTCTAGCGCGAACACCGGGGAGCTGTTTTTT